The present entry profiles one TCR beta chain with its context. Its cognate antigen is unknown. Per sample, at least 6 micrograms of total RNA were extracted. Trimming pared 0 bases from V and 2 bases from J, leaving 13 bases between. The germline CDR1 and CDR2 sequences are MGHRA and YSYEKL. The CDR3 has 16 amino acids. Primed by a sample-barcoded 5' primer and a J-beta primer mix, a second PCR proceeded for 7 to 11 cycles. TCRdb used MiXCR to reprocess the 5' RACE reads, holding one entry per CDR3 protein. The sample records more than 700,000 distinct CDR3 sequences, about 53% being singletons. This sample stems from a study of blood T cells in healthy people across ages. General study results and limits: Versus aged donors, long-lived donors had higher diversity and more naive CD4+ cells.

V usage is TRBV4-1 and J usage is TRBJ2-5; no definite D call. The TCR comes from a man older than 75 in good health. Sequencing used blood. The CDR3 sequence: CASSQDGATIQETQYF. The CDR3 DNA sequence: TGCGCCAGCAGCCAAGATGGAGCTACCATACAAGAGACCCAGTACTTC.